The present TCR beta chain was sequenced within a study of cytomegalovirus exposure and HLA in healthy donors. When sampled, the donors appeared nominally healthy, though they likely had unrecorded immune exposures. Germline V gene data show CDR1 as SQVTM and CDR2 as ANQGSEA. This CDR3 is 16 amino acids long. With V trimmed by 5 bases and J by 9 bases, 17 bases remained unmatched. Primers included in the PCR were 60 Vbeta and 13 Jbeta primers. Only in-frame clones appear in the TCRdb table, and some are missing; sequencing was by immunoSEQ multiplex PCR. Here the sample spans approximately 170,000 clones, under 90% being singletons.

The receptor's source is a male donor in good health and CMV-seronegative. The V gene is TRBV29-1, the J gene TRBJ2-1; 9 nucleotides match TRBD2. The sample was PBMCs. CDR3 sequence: CSVYGGGGGRVGEQFF. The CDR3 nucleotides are TGCAGCGTTTATGGAGGCGGGGGCGGGAGGGTCGGTGAGCAGTTCTTC.